Reported below is one T cell receptor beta chain. The data derive from a study of blood T cell repertoires in COVID-19. Study details: Both acute and convalescent COVID-19 samples were obtained from the United States, Italy and Spain.

Which cohort a participant joined came from the clinical history participants gave. Per the original methods: Reference gene primer amplification in the assay estimated nucleated cell counts. Clones were read by immunoSEQ multiplex PCR, and TCRdb kept only the in-frame ones, dropping some. V, J and clone size are taken as reported in that table, and D and trimming were inferred from the DNA itself. The sample has about 200,000 clones; roughly 90% are singletons. This CDR3 comprises 12 residues. Per germline, CDR1 SQVTM and CDR2 ANQGSEA. The V and J ends lost 7 bases and 8 bases respectively, with 17 bases between them.

The sample taken for sequencing was PBMCs or T cells enriched from blood (not recorded which). V gene TRBV29-1 combines with J gene TRBJ1-2; possible D gene TRBD1, 5 bases. The TCR originated in a young woman who had recovered from COVID-19. DNA of the CDR3: TGCAGCGCCACAGGTCGCGGGAACGGCTACACCTTC. This encodes CSATGRGNGYTF.